These 20 T cell receptor beta chains were sequenced from one sample in a study of T cells after yellow fever vaccination. TCRdb analysed the 5' RACE reads with MiXCR anew, one entry per CDR3 protein. The table has under 150,000 distinct CDR3 sequences, 7.7% seen once; the top ten hold less than 0.85%. The sample here was CD4+ T cells sorted from PBMCs, taken 5 days after the yellow fever booster vaccination. The source of these receptors is a man aged 25-45 years who received the YFV17D yellow fever vaccine.

J is TRBJ1-2 and V is TRBV5-6; the match to TRBD1 covers 8 bases. The CDR3 consists of 14 residues. The germline CDR1 and CDR2 sequences are SGHDT and YYEEEE. The V segment lost 6 bases and the J segment 2 bases; nucleotides outside the gene matches: 6. CDR3 protein: CASNYGDRNYGYTF. The CDR3 nucleotides read TGTGCCAGCAACTACGGGGACAGGAACTATGGCTACACCTTC.

Ten or more counts support this clonotype. The V and J genes are TRBV10-3 and TRBJ2-1; D is ambiguous. V was cut by 7 bases and J by 16 bases, with 26 bases left in between. Germline V lookup: CDR1 ENHRY, CDR2 SYGVKD. This CDR3 comprises 14 residues. The CDR3 sequence: CAITDSPYGQTTFF. CDR3 coding DNA: TGTGCCATCACTGATTCCCCATACGGGCAGACCACCTTCTTC.

This clonotype was counted ten times or more. V usage is TRBV10-3 and J usage is TRBJ2-1; D gene uncertain. Trimming removed 3 bases from V and 6 bases from J, with 9 bases in between. This CDR3 is built from 13 residues. CDR1 is ENHRY and CDR2 is SYGVKD in the germline V gene. The DNA for the CDR3 is TGTGCCATCAGTGATATTGGAATCAATGAGCAGTTCTTC. Its translation is CAISDIGINEQFF.

This clonotype was detected only a few times. The genes are TRBV6-2 or TRBV6-3 and TRBJ2-7, with a possible D match to TRBD2 (5 bases). The CDR3 contains 13 residues. Germline assignment: CDR1 MNHEY and CDR2 SVGEGT. The V and J ends lost 4 bases and 10 bases respectively, with 17 bases between them. The CDR3 spells CASSSDGIQGQYF. CDR3 sequence (DNA): TGTGCCAGCAGTTCCGACGGGATTCAAGGACAGTACTTC.

This clonotype was recorded many times. J is TRBJ2-1 and V is TRBV20-1, with D perhaps TRBD1 (6 bases). The germline CDR1 and CDR2 sequences are DFQATT and SNEGSKA (reference sequence). Trimming took 3 bases from V and 6 from J, leaving 12 bases between them. CDR3 length: 13 residues. The CDR3 nucleotides read TGCAGTGCTAGCGAGGGGGTGGTCAATGAGCAGTTCTTC. Translation: CSASEGVVNEQFF.

There are many counts of this clonotype. In DNA, the CDR3 is TGTGCCAGCAGTTTAGGGGTACTTGGAGAAAAACTGTTTTTT. Its translation: CASSLGVLGEKLFF. The chain carries TRBV28 and TRBJ1-4; no firm D call. The CDR3 runs to 14 residues. Deletions cut 2 bases from V and 8 bases from J, with 12 bases between. CDR1 and CDR2 from the germline V gene are MDHEN and SYDVKM. The variable domain in full, with the rest retrieved from reference TRBV28 and TRBJ1-4, is DVKVTQSSRYLVKRTGEKVFLECVQDMDHENMFWYRQDPGLGLRLIYFSYDVKMKEKGDIPEGYSVSREKKERFSLILESASTNQTSMYLCASSLGVLGEKLFFGSGTQLSVL.

This clonotype was seen many times. CDR3 amino acids: CASSLVVVSSSYNEQFF. In DNA, the CDR3 is TGTGCCAGCAGCTTAGTTGTGGTCTCAAGCTCCTACAATGAGCAGTTCTTC. The gene calls are TRBV7-2 and TRBJ2-1; the D is unclear. Germline loops: CDR1 SGHTA, CDR2 FQGNSA. The CDR3 runs to 17 residues. The V gene lost 1 base and the J gene lost 0 bases, with 13 bases spanning the gap. Combining the CDR3 with reference TRBV7-2 and TRBJ2-1 gives the whole variable domain GAGVSQSPSNKVTEKGKDVELRCDPISGHTALYWYRQSLGQGLEFLIYFQGNSAPDKSGLPSDRFSAERTGGSVSTLTIQRTQQEDSAVYLCASSLVVVSSSYNEQFFGPGTRLTVL.

This chain uses TRBV9 with TRBJ2-1, with D possibly matching TRBD1 (6 bases). From germline, CDR1 is SGDLS and CDR2 YYNGEE. The CDR3 runs 14 residues. V lost 2 bases to trimming and J lost 8 bases, with 14 bases between them. This CDR3 reads CASSVMNRADEQFF. The CDR3 DNA is TGTGCCAGCAGCGTTATGAACAGGGCGGATGAGCAGTTCTTC.

In its sample, this clonotype was seen many times. V is TRBV5-4 and J is TRBJ2-5; 7 positions agree with TRBD1. The CDR3 runs 14 residues. J was trimmed by 5 bases and V by 1 base; bases with no gene match: 5. Germline CDR1 SGHNT, CDR2 YYREEE (reference sequence). The CDR3 DNA reads as TGTGCCAGCAGCTTGAGACAGGGCGGCGAGACCCAGTACTTC. Amino acid sequence: CASSLRQGGETQYF.

There are many counts of this clonotype. The gene calls are TRBV11-3 and TRBJ2-1; D uncertain. From germline, CDR1 is SGHNT and CDR2 YENEEA. CDR3 length: 13 amino acids. Trimming removed 1 base from V and 10 bases from J, with 11 bases in between. CDR3 in DNA: TGTGCCAGCAGCTTAGGCAGTATGAGAGAGCAGTTCTTC. Protein sequence: CASSLGSMREQFF.

Worth noting for this clonotype: Sequence at one end of the junction differs from germline and may be a read error. The J gene is TRBJ2-7, the V gene TRBV20-1; TRBD1 matches at 9 bases. Germline assignment: CDR1 DFQATT and CDR2 SNEGSKA (reference sequence). CDR3 length: 17 residues. CDR3 loop: CCARAPPAGTGLNEQYF. The CDR3 bases are TGCTGTGCTAGAGCCCCACCCGCCGGGACAGGGCTCAACGAGCAGTACTTC.

This chain uses TRBV12-3 or TRBV12-4 with TRBJ1-5, with D perhaps matching TRBD1 (6 bases). V shed 6 bases and J shed 7 bases, with 19 bases lying between them. The CDR3 has 15 amino acids. The CDR3 region has the DNA TGTGCCAGCAGGGGGTCAACAGGGTTGGGGCAGCCCCAGCATTTT. This gives the protein CASRGSTGLGQPQHF.

V gene TRBV12-3 or TRBV12-4 combines with J gene TRBJ1-5; unclear D gene. V was shortened by 5 bases and J by 6 bases, with 5 bases between the two germline ends. The CDR3 loop spans 11 amino acids. CDR3 residues: CASSQGQPQHF. The CDR3 DNA sequence: TGTGCCAGCAGTCAAGGTCAGCCCCAGCATTTT.

This clonotype was recorded at least ten times. This chain uses TRBV20-1 with TRBJ2-1, with D maybe TRBD2 (6 bases). CDR1 is DFQATT and CDR2 is SNEGSKA in the germline V gene (reference sequence). V was shortened by 5 bases and J by 6 bases, with 17 bases between the two germline ends. The CDR3 runs 14 residues. DNA for the CDR3: TGCAGTGCTCCCAGGACGGGAGCGGTCAATGAGCAGTTCTTC. It codes for CSAPRTGAVNEQFF.

For this clonotype: This may be a read error, as it is one base from a much larger clone. The rearrangement links TRBV4-3 to TRBJ2-1; D not certain. V gave up 1 base and J gave up 7 bases, with 8 bases separating them. Germline V gene data show CDR1 as LGHNA and CDR2 as YSLEER. The CDR3 sequence is 13 residues long. The CDR3 reads CASSQGTWNEQFF. The CDR3 region has the DNA TGCGCCAGCAGCCAAGGGACGTGGAATGAGCAGTTCTTC.

This clonotype has at least ten counts. In DNA form, the CDR3 reads TGTGCCTCGTGCTCTGGTAGCGGGAGTGGGAATGAGCAGTTCTTC. Its translation is CASCSGSGSGNEQFF. The V gene is TRBV27, the J gene TRBJ2-1; TRBD2 aligns across 9 bases. V shed 11 bases and J 7 bases; nucleotides not matched to a gene: 15. This CDR3 has 15 amino acids. Germline V gene data show CDR1 as MNHEY and CDR2 as SMNVEV (reference sequence).

This clonotype was seen repeatedly, ten times or more. V usage is TRBV10-2 and J usage is TRBJ2-7; the D gene is possibly TRBD2 (5 bases). V was clipped by 1 base and J by 7 bases, with 11 bases between them. This CDR3 region has 13 residues. CDR1 is WSHSY, CDR2 SAAADI, per germline. The CDR3 DNA is TGCGCCAGCAGTGAGTTTTCTCCGGGGGAGCAGTACTTC. As protein: CASSEFSPGEQYF.

At least ten counts were recorded for this clonotype. The gene calls are TRBV5-1 and TRBJ1-2; D call uncertain. This CDR3 is built from 15 residues. CDR1 is SGHRS and CDR2 is YFSETQ in the germline V gene. V lost 2 bases, J lost 6 bases, and 17 bases lay in between. CDR3 in amino acids: CASSLTNGLIHGYTF. The CDR3 DNA is TGCGCCAGCAGCTTAACTAACGGGCTGATCCATGGCTACACCTTC. The full variable domain, rest sourced from reference TRBV5-1 and TRBJ1-2, is KAGVTQTPRYLIKTRGQQVTLSCSPISGHRSVSWYQQTPGQGLQFLFEYFSETQRNKGNFPGRFSGRQFSNSRSEMNVSTLELGDSALYLCASSLTNGLIHGYTFGSGTRLTVV.

This clonotype was observed at least ten times. This chain uses TRBV6-1 with TRBJ2-5; unclear D gene. This CDR3 is 13 amino acids long. Germline CDR1 is MNHNS and CDR2 is SASEGT. V was pared by 2 bases and J by 4 bases, with 8 bases between. CDR3 sequence: CASSERHPETQYF. CDR3 nucleotides: TGTGCCAGCAGTGAAAGGCACCCAGAGACCCAGTACTTC.

This clonotype occurred many times. The CDR3 nucleotides read TGCAGTGCTAGAGGTCCGGGTTCCACTGGGGCCAACGTCCTGACTTTC. Its protein product is CSARGPGSTGANVLTF. This sequence joins TRBV20-1 and TRBJ2-6, with D unresolved. Trimming pared 1 base from V and 2 bases from J, leaving 12 bases between. The CDR3 extends over 16 amino acids. Germline V gene sequence: CDR1 DFQATT, CDR2 SNEGSKA (reference sequence).